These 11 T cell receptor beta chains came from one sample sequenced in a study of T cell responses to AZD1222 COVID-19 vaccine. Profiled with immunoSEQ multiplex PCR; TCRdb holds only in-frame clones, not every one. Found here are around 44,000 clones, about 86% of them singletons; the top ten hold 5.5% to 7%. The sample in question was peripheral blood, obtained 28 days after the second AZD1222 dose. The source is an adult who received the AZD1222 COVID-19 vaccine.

The CDR3 nucleotides read TGTGCCAGCAGTCTCGGACAGGTTAATGAAAAACTGTTTTTT. Amino acids: CASSLGQVNEKLFF. The rearrangement joins TRBV27 to TRBJ1-4, with 7 bases matching TRBD1. V shed 5 bases and J 4 bases; nucleotides not matched to a gene: 4. Germline V gene lookup returns CDR1 MNHEY and CDR2 SMNVEV (reference sequence). The CDR3 is made up of 14 amino acids.

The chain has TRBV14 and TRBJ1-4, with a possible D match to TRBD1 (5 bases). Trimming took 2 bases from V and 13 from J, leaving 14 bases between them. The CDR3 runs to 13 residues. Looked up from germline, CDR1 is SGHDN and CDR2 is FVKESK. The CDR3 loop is CASSQNDRYRLFF. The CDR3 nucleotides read TGTGCCAGCAGCCAAAATGACAGATACCGACTGTTTTTT. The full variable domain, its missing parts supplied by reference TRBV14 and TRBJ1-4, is EAGVTQFPSHSVIEKGQTVTLRCDPISGHDNLYWYRRVMGKEIKFLLHFVKESKQDESGMPNNRFLAERTGGTYSTLKVQPAELEDSGVYFCASSQNDRYRLFFGSGTQLSVL.

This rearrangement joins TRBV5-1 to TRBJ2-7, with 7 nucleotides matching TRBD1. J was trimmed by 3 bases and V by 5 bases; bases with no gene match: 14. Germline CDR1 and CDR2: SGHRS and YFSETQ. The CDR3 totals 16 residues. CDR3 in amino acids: CASRGATGDGRYEQYF. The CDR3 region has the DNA TGCGCCAGCAGAGGTGCCACAGGGGATGGTCGCTACGAGCAGTACTTC.

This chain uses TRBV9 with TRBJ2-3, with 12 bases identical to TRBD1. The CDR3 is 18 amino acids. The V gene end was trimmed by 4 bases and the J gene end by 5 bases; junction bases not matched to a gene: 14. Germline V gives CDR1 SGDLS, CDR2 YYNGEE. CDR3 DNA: TGTGCCAGCAGCCTCTCGCCCGGGACAGGGGGCCCCGAAGATACGCAGTATTTT. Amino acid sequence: CASSLSPGTGGPEDTQYF.

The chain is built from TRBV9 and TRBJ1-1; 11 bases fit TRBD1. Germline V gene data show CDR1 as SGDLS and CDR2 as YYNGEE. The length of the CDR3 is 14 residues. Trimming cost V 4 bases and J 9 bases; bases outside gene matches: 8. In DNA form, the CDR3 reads TGTGCCAGCAGCTCTGGACAGGGGGCGGCTCAAGCTTTCTTT. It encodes CASSSGQGAAQAFF. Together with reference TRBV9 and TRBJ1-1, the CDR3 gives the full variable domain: DSGVTQTPKHLITATGQRVTLRCSPRSGDLSVYWYQQSLDQGLQFLIQYYNGEERAKGNILERFSAQQFPDLHSELNLSSLELGDSALYFCASSSGQGAAQAFFGQGTRLTVV.

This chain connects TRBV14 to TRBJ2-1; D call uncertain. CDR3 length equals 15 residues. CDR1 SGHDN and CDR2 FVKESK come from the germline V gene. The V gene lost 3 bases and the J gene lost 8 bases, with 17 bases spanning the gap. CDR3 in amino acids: CASSQFSTAVHEQFF. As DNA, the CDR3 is TGTGCCAGCAGCCAGTTCTCAACCGCAGTCCATGAGCAGTTCTTC.

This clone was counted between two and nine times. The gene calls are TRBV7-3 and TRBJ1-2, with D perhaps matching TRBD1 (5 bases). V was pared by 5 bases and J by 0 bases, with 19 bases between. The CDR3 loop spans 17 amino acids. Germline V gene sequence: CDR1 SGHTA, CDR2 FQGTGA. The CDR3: CASSPLTAETPNYGYTF. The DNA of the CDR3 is TGTGCCAGCAGCCCCCTGACAGCCGAGACACCTAACTATGGCTACACCTTC.

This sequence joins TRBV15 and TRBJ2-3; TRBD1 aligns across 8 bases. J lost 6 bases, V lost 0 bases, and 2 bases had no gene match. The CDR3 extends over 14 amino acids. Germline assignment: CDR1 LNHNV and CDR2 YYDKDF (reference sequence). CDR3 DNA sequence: TGTGCCACCAGCAGAGAGCAGGGGGCGGATACGCAGTATTTT. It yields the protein CATSREQGADTQYF.

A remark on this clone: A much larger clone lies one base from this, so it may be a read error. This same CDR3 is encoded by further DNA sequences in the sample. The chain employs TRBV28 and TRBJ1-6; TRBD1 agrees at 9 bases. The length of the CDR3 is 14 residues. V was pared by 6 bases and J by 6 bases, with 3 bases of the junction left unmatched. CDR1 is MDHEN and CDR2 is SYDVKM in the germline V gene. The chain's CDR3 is CASRPGQGNSPLHF. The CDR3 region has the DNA TGTGCCAGCAGGCCGGGACAGGGTAATTCACCCCTCCACTTT.

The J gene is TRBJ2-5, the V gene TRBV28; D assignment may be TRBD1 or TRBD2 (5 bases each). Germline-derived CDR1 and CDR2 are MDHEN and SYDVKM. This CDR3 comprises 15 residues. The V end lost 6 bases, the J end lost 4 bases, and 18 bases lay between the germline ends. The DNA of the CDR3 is TGTGCCAGCAGCACCCCCTCGGGGCCGGGAGAGACCCAGTACTTC. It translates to CASSTPSGPGETQYF.

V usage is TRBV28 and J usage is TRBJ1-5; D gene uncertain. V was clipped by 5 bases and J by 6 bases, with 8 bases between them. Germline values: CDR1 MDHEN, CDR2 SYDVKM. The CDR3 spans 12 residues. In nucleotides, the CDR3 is TGTGCCAGCAGTCCCTCGCTTCAGCCCCAGCATTTT. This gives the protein CASSPSLQPQHF.